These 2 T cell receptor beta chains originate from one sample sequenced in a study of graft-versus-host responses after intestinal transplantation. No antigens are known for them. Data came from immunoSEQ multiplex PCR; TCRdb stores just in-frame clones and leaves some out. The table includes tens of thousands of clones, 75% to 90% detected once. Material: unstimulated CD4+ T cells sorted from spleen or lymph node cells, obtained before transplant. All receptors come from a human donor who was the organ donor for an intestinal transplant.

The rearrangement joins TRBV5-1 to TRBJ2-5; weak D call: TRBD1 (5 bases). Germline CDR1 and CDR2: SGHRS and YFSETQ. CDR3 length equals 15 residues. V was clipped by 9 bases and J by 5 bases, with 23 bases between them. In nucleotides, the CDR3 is TGCGCCACTTTCCAGGGTTTGGGTCATGGGGAGACCCAGTACTTC. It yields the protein CATFQGLGHGETQYF.

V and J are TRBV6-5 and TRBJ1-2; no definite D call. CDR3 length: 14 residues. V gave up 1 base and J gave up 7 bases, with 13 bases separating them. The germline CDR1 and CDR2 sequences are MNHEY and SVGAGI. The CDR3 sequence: CASSYLSAEGGYTF. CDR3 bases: TGTGCCAGCAGTTACTTATCGGCGGAGGGTGGCTACACCTTC.